These 9 T cell receptor beta chains were all obtained from the same sample, sequenced in a study of CD8 T cells in ankylosing spondylitis. Study-wide points: Ankylosing spondylitis blood seemed to carry a telltale TCR beta motif made of several highly homologous variants.

MiXCR, applied by TCRdb to the 5' RACE reads, yields one record per CDR3 protein. Here the sample spans about 540,000 distinct CDR3 sequences, about 12% being singletons. No antigen has been assigned to these receptors. Sequencing used blood, either unsorted or a sorted T cell fraction (not recorded which). These receptor sequences come from a male donor with ankylosing spondylitis.

The table lists this clonotype with many counts. The chain has TRBV29-1 and TRBJ2-2; 9 bases line up with TRBD1. The CDR3 contains 17 residues. Germline V gives CDR1 SQVTM, CDR2 ANQGSEA. V trimming: 2 bases; J trimming: 1 base; junction bases outside the gene matches: 8. The DNA for the CDR3 is TGCAGCGTTGAAATGGGACAGGGCGACAAGAACACCGGGGAGCTGTTTTTT. The encoded protein is CSVEMGQGDKNTGELFF.

The rearrangement joins TRBV20-1 to TRBJ1-2; D is unclear. V was clipped by 3 bases and J by 8 bases, with 19 bases between them. Germline loops: CDR1 DFQATT, CDR2 SNEGSKA (reference sequence). The CDR3 contains 14 residues. The CDR3, as DNA: TGCAGTGCTAGTATCCCTTGGGGTTTGGGGGGCTACACCTTC. This translates into CSASIPWGLGGYTF.

This clonotype was detected a few times. This chain uses TRBV10-1 with TRBJ2-5; D remains ambiguous. There are 15 residues in the CDR3. Germline CDR1 and CDR2: WNHNN and SYGVQD (reference sequence). The V and J ends lost 0 bases and 5 bases respectively, with 13 bases between them. The CDR3 sequence is CASSESTLGLETQYF. The CDR3 DNA reads as TGCGCCAGCAGTGAGTCGACCTTGGGTTTGGAGACCCAGTACTTC.

DNA for the CDR3: TGCAGGATGGACAGCCGCCAAGAGACCCAGTACTTC. It yields the protein CRMDSRQETQYF. This chain links TRBV20-1 with TRBJ2-5, with a tentative D call TRBD1 (6 bases). The V gene's germline CDR1 is DFQATT and CDR2 SNEGSKA (reference sequence). The CDR3 is 12 residues long.

This sequence joins TRBV20-1 and TRBJ2-6; D not certain. Per germline, CDR1 DFQATT and CDR2 SNEGSKA (reference sequence). Trimming removed 6 bases from V and 1 base from J, with 10 bases in between. CDR3 size: 14 residues. CDR3 sequence: CSAAVSSGANVLTF. For the CDR3, the DNA is TGCAGTGCAGCCGTTTCTTCTGGGGCCAACGTCCTGACTTTC.

A few counts support this clonotype. This rearrangement joins TRBV20-1 to TRBJ2-1, with TRBD2 matching over 12 bases. The CDR3 totals 14 residues. V trimming: 4 bases; J trimming: 6 bases; junction bases outside the gene matches: 4. CDR1 and CDR2 (germline): DFQATT, SNEGSKA (reference sequence). CDR3 in amino acids: CSAIRTSGINEQFF. The CDR3 nucleotides read TGCAGTGCTATTAGGACTAGCGGGATCAATGAGCAGTTCTTC.

V is TRBV6-6 and J is TRBJ1-4, with D possibly matching TRBD1 (5 bases). Trimming left V 4 bases short and J 10 bases short, with 13 bases between. Germline lookup yields CDR1 MNHNY and CDR2 SVGAGI (reference sequence). This CDR3 is 13 amino acids long. The CDR3 here is CASSSRDSGKLFF. CDR3 nucleotide sequence: TGTGCCAGCAGTTCCAGGGATTCAGGAAAACTGTTTTTT.

The rearrangement joins TRBV21-1 to TRBJ2-7; the listed D gene, TRBD2, was not tested against the DNA. TRBV21-1 is classified as a pseudogene. This CDR3 region has 19 residues. The CDR3 DNA follows: TGTGCCAGCAGCAAACCAATAGCAGTCTTAGCGCAACCATCCTACGAGCAGTACTTC. Amino acid sequence: CASSKPIAVLAQPSYEQYF.

This clonotype was detected only a few times. The chain combines TRBV20-1 with TRBJ2-5, with 7 bases identical to TRBD2. Germline V gene data show CDR1 as DFQATT and CDR2 as SNEGSKA (reference sequence). Germline trimming cut 4 bases from V and 2 bases from J; bases unmatched to any gene: 7. The CDR3 sequence is 14 residues long. DNA for the CDR3: TGCAGTGCTATCGGGGGGAGCAATCAAGAGACCCAGTACTTC. Its translation is CSAIGGSNQETQYF.